One T cell receptor beta chain is described in this entry. In this sample, this clone turned up once. Its antigen remains undetermined. No base quality information exists; no much larger clone differs at one position. This sample is drawn from a study of a mutant IDH1 vaccine in newly diagnosed glioma (dated by TCRdb to the early 2020s). Study-level background: In the chemotherapy-containing groups, vaccination started alongside temozolomide cycles, whereas in patients who had radiotherapy alone it started 4-6 weeks after radiotherapy. The roughly 34 treated patients were roughly 62% male and around 38% female, with a mean age of around 40 years. Before enrollment, patients had received standard therapy of radiotherapy alone, temozolomide alone, or radiochemotherapy with temozolomide; most received the combination. Visit V12 was the week-35 safety follow-up and visit V13 was the week-47 end of study. Peripheral blood was collected at six visits: V03 (baseline), V05, V07, V10, V12 and V13. For exploratory analyses, longitudinal TCRB deep sequencing was carried out in 25 treated patients wherever samples were available. Results and caveats for the whole study, not just this receptor: Across multiple MHC alleles, vaccine-induced immune responses were seen in approximately 93% of patients. Changes in the top peripheral T cell clonotypes picked up by TCRB sequencing did not appear to be linked to pseudoprogression. It was noted by the authors that analyses of patient blood samples could not be reproduced owing to sample limitations. Selection of PBMC samples for TCRB deep sequencing was based on availability.

Sample time point, as interpreted from the label and publication: week 35, safety follow-up. Every vaccine dose consisted of 300 ug of a 20-mer mutant IDH1 peptide in Montanide, administered subcutaneously together with topical imiquimod. Across visits V03 through V10, patients got a total of eight vaccinations, given in weeks 1, 3, 5, 7, 11, 15, 19 and 23. All donors had newly diagnosed IDH1-mutant astrocytomas of WHO grade 3 or 4 that showed loss of nuclear ATRX. The samples were drawn from NOA16, a multicentre, single-arm, open-label phase I trial in Germany that tested a mutant IDH1 peptide vaccine in humans for the first time. Genomic DNA for TCRB sequencing was isolated from EDTA blood with the DNeasy Blood and Tissue Kit. Libraries were constructed by the immunoSEQ multiplex PCR assay. Following the manufacturer's protocol, the hsTCRB Kit was used to amplify rearranged TCR beta chain sequences. TCRB libraries were sequenced on an Illumina MiSeq. As for the original processing: Demultiplexing, trimming and gene mapping were performed with the kit vendor's proprietary platform. TCRdb obtained this table from immuneACCESS and retained in-frame rearrangements with V and J assigned. These tables miss some clones; where compared with another copy, unresolved V genes account for less than half of the shortfall, and the remainder is unexplained. V and J calls and clone size are copied from that table; D and trimming were computed from the DNA. The sample yields about 50,000 clones; 80% to 85% were counted once. The ten largest make up around 3.9% of the sample.

Its CDR3 holds 15 amino acids, cysteine through phenylalanine. Only the CDR3 DNA is retained, 45 bases long and in frame from the first base. After removal of 0 bases from V and 1 base from J, the junction retains 4 bases not matched to a gene. CDR1 and CDR2, looked up from the germline V gene, are SGDLS and YYNGEE. The input for sequencing was PBMCs, taken from a glioma patient whose treatment included an IDH1 peptide vaccine. The TCR originated in a woman between 18 and 29 years old with glioma. Rearrangement joined TRBV9 to TRBJ2-7; 7 middle bases align to TRBD2. The bases read TGTGCCAGCAGCGTAGGGGCTAGCGGTTCCTACGAGCAGTACTTC. Protein translation: CASSVGASGSYEQYF.